Below, one T cell receptor (beta chain) is given with its context. What it recognizes is unknown. TCRdb reprocessed the RACE reads with MiXCR, giving one entry per CDR3 protein. This table has about 96,000 distinct CDR3 sequences, approximately 8.6% appearing once. The data derive from a study of human T cells and chemical hapten exposure. The wider study: Upper inner arm skin measuring about 2 cm by about 2 cm received 2% DPC for sensitization. Cases of alopecia areata, totalis or universalis occurred in a predominantly female patient group.

Time point specified: patch test 2, 6 weeks after DPC sensitization. Treatment reported: therapeutic diphenylcyclopropenone sensitization with weekly scalp DPC. Findings of the study overall: Compared to controls, expanded TCRs made significantly more large clusters of similar CDR3s.

In germline, CDR1 is DFQATT, CDR2 SNEGSKA (reference sequence). The CDR3 spans 12 residues. The V end was cut by 3 bases, the J end by 2 bases, with 8 bases between. V usage is TRBV20-1 and J usage is TRBJ2-7, with unresolved D. This sample comprised whole blood, obtained in connection with sensitization to the hapten diphenylcyclopropenone (DPC). This receptor was identified in a woman aged 35 to 49 with alopecia areata. Some clones in this sample may be carry-over from other donors' samples. The CDR3 DNA reads as TGCAGTGCTAGTGCCCTCGCCTACGAGCAGTACTTC. Encoded protein: CSASALAYEQYF.